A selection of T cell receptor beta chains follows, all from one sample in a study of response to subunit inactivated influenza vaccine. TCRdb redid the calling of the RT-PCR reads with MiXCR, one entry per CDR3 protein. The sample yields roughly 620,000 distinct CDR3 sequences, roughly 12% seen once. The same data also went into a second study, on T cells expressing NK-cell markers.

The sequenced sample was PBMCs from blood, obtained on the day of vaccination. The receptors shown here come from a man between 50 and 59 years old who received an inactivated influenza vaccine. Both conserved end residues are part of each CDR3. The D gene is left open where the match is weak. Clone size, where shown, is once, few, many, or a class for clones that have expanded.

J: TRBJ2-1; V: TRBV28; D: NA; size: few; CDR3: CASAETLSSYNEQFF; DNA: TGTGCCAGCGCGGAAACATTGAGCTCCTACAATGAGCAGTTCTTC
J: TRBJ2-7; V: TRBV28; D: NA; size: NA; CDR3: CASTYNDGIYEQYF; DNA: TGTGCCAGCACCTACAACGATGGTATCTACGAGCAGTACTTC
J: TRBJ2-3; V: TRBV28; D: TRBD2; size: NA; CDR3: CASSDAGTSGTDTQYF; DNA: TGTGCCAGCAGTGACGCCGGGACTAGCGGCACAGATACGCAGTATTTT
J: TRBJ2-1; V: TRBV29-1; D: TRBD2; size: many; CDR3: CSVLGLAGGSYNEQFF; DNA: TGCAGCGTGCTGGGTCTAGCGGGGGGGTCCTACAATGAGCAGTTCTTC
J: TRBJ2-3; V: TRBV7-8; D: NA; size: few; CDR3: CASSPRDQAINTQYF; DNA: TGTGCCAGCAGCCCGAGGGATCAGGCAATTAATACGCAGTATTTT
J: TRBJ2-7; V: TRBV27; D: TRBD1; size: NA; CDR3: CASSFSGTDYEQYF; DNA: TGTGCCAGCAGTTTTTCCGGGACAGATTACGAGCAGTACTTC
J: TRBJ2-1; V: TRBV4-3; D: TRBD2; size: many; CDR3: CASSQEGTSGYNEQFF; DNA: TGCGCCAGCAGCCAGGAGGGGACTAGCGGGTACAATGAGCAGTTCTTC
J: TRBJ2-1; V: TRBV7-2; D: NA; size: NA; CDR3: CASSLAYARAPLGQFF; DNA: TGTGCCAGCAGCTTAGCGTACGCTAGGGCTCCTTTGGGGCAGTTCTTC
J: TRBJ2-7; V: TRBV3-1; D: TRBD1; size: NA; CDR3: CASSQVTGGDYEQYF; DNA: TGTGCCAGCAGCCAAGTAACAGGGGGCGATTACGAGCAGTACTTC
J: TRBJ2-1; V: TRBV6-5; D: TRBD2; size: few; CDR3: CASSYSGRANNEQFF; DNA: TGTGCCAGCAGTTACAGCGGGAGGGCCAACAATGAGCAGTTCTTC
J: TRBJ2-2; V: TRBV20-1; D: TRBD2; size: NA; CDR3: CSVPGAGGLFGELFF; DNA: TGCAGTGTTCCTGGGGCGGGAGGGCTGTTCGGGGAGCTGTTTTTT
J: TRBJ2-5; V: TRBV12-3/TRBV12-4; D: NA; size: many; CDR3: CASSSSGTQYF; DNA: TGTGCCAGCAGCTCCTCGGGGACCCAGTACTTC
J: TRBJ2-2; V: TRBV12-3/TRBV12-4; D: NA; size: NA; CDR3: CASTKSNRATGELFF; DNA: TGTGCCAGCACCAAAAGCAACAGGGCCACCGGGGAGCTGTTTTTT
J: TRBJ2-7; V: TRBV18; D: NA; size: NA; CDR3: CASSPGGNSYEQYF; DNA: TGTGCCAGCTCACCAGGCGGGAACTCCTACGAGCAGTACTTC
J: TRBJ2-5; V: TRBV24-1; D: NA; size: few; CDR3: CATSAPERETQYF; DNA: TGTGCCACCAGTGCTCCTGAGCGAGAGACCCAGTACTTC
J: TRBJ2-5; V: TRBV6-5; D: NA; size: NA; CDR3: CASSYSARETQYF; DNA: TGTGCCAGCAGTTACTCAGCCCGGGAGACCCAGTACTTC
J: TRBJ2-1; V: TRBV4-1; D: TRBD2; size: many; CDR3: CASSQVWTSGVSYNEQFF; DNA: TGCGCCAGCAGCCAAGTTTGGACTAGCGGGGTTTCCTACAATGAGCAGTTCTTC
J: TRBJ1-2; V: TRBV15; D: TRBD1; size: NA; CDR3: CATSSGTGGISGYTF; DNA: TGTGCCACCAGCTCAGGGACAGGGGGGATAAGTGGCTACACCTTC
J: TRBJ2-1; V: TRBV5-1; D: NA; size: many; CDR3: CASSLRASAPPYNEQFF; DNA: TGCGCCAGCAGCTTGCGGGCTAGTGCCCCCCCCTACAATGAGCAGTTCTTC
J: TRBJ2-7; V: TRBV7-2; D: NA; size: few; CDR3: CASSLAYGAEQYF; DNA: TGTGCCAGCAGCTTAGCTTATGGGGCGGAGCAGTACTTC
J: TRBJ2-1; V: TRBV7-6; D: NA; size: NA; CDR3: CASSLGRGAGNEQFF; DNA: TGTGCCAGCAGCTTAGGTAGGGGAGCAGGCAATGAGCAGTTCTTC
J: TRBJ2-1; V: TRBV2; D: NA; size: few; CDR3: CASSEVRGFNEQFF; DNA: TGTGCCAGCAGTGAAGTGAGGGGGTTCAATGAGCAGTTCTTC
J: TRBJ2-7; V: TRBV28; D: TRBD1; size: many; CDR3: CASSSFTDRGKEQYF; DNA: TGTGCCAGCAGTTCCTTCACGGACAGGGGTAAGGAGCAGTACTTC